The T cell receptor (beta chain) under discussion was sequenced for a study of blood T cell repertoires in COVID-19. For the study at large: T cells, B-cell-depleted T cells, or PBMCs provided the cDNA or gDNA that served as material.

The germline V gene encodes CDR1 MDHEN and CDR2 SYDVKM. The CDR3 loop spans 13 amino acids. Trimming cost V 6 bases and J 0 bases, with 8 bases left between them. Per the study methods: The authors estimated nucleated cell counts from reference gene primer amplification. Produced via immunoSEQ multiplex PCR; TCRdb's table is partial and in-frame only. Clone size and the V and J calls come from that table; the DNA yielded D and trimming. The table has approximately 50,000 clones, 92% seen once. The rearrangement joins TRBV28 to TRBJ1-1; D is unresolved. The source is a man aged 45-65 years with active COVID-19. Sequencing was performed on peripheral blood. The DNA of the CDR3 is TGTGCCAGCAGAATTACAGTGAACACTGAAGCTTTCTTT. As protein: CASRITVNTEAFF.